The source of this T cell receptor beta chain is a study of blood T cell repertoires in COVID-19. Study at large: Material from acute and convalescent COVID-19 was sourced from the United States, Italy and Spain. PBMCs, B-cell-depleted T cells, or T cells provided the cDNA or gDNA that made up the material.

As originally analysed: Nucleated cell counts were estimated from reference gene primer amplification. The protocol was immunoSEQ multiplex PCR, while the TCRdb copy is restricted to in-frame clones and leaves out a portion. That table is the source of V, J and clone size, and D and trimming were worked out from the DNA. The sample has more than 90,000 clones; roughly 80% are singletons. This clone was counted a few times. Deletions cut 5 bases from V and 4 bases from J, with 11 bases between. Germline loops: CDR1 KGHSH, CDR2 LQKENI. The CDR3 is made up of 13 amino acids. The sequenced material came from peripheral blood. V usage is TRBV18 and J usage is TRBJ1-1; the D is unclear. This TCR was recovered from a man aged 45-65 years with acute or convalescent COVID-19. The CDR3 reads CASSIKTTTEAFF. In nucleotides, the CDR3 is TGTGCCAGCTCAATTAAGACAACCACTGAAGCTTTCTTT.